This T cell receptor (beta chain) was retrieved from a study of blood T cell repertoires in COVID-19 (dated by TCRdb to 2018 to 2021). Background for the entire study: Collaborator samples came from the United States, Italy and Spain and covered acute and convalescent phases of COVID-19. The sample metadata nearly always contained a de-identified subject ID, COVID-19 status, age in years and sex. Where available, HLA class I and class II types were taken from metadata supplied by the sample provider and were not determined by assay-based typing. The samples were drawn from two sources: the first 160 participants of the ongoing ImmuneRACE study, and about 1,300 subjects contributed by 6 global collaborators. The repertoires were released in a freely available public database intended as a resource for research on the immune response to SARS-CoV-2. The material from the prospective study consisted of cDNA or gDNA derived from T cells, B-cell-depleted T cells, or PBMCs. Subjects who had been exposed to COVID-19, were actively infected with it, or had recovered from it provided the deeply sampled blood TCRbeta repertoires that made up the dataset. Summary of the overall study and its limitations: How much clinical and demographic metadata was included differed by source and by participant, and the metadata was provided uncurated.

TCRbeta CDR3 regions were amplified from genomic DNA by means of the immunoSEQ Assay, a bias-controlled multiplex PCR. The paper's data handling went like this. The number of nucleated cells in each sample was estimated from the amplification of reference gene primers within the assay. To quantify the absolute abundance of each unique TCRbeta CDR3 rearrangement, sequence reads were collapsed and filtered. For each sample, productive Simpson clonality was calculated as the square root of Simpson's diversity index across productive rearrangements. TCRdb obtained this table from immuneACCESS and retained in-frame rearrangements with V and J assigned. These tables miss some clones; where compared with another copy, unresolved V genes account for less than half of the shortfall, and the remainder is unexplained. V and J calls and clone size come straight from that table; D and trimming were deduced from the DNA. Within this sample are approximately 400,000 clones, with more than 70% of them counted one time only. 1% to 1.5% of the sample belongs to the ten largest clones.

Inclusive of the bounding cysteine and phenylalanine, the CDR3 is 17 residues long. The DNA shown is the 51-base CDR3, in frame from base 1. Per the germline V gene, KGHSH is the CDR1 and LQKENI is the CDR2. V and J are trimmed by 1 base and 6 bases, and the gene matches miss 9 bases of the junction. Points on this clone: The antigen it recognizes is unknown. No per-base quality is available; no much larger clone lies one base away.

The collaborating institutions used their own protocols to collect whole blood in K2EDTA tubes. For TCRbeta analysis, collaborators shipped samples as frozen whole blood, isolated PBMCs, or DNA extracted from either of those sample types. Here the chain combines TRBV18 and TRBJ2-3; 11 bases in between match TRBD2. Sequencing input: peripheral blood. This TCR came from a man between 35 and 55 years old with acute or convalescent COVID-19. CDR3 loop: CASSPQTSGTGPDTQYF. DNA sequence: TGTGCCAGCTCACCACAGACTAGCGGGACGGGCCCGGATACGCAGTATTTT.